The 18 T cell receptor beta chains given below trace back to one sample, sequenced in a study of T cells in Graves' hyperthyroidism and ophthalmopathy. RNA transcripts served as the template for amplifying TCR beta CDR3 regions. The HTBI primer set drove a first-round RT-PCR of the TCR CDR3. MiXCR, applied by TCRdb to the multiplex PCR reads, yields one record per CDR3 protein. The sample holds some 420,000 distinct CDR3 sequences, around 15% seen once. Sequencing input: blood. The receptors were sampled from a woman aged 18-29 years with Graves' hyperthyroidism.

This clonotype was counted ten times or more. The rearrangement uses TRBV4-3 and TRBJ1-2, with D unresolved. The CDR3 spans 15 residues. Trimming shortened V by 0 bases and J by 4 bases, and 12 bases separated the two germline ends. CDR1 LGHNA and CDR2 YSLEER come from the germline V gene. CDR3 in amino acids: CASSQDPGRGYGYTF. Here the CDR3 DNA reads TGCGCCAGCAGCCAAGATCCGGGCCGAGGCTATGGCTACACCTTC.

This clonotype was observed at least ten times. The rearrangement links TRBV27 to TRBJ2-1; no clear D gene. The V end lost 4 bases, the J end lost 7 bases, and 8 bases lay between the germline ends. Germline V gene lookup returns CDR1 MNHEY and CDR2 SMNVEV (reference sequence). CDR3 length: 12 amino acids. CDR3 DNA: TGTGCCAGCAGTTCGACTGGAAATGAGCAGTTCTTC. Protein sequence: CASSSTGNEQFF.

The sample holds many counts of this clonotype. The CDR3 spells CASSQGWYGTSAEQYF. In DNA, the CDR3 is TGCGCCAGCAGCCAGGGGTGGTACGGGACTAGCGCCGAGCAGTACTTC. V and J are TRBV4-1 and TRBJ2-7; 10 bases align to TRBD2. The CDR3 runs 16 residues. The ends lost 3 bases at V and 6 bases at J; junction bases unmatched: 11. Germline V gene data show CDR1 as MGHRA and CDR2 as YSYEKL.

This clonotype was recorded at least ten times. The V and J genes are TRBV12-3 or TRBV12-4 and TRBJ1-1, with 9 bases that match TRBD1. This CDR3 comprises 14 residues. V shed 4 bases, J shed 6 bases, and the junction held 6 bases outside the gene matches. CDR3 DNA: TGTGCCAGCAGTTGGACAGGGGCAAGGTCTGAAGCTTTCTTT. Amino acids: CASSWTGARSEAFF.

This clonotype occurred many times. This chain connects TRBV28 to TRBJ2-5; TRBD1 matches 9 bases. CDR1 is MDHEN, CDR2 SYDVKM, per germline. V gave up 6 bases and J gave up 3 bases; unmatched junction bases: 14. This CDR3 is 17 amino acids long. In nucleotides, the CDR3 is TGTGCCAGCAGCCCTACAGGGGGCGCGGCGTGGGAAGAGACCCAGTACTTC. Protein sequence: CASSPTGGAAWEETQYF. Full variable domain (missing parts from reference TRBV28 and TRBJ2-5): DVKVTQSSRYLVKRTGEKVFLECVQDMDHENMFWYRQDPGLGLRLIYFSYDVKMKEKGDIPEGYSVSREKKERFSLILESASTNQTSMYLCASSPTGGAAWEETQYFGPGTRLLVL.

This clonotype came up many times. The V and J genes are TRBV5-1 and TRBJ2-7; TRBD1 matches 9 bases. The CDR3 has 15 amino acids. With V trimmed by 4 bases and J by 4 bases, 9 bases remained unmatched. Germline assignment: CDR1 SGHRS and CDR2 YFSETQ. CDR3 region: CASSPTRTGVYEQYF. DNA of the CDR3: TGCGCCAGCAGCCCTACCCGGACAGGGGTATACGAGCAGTACTTC.

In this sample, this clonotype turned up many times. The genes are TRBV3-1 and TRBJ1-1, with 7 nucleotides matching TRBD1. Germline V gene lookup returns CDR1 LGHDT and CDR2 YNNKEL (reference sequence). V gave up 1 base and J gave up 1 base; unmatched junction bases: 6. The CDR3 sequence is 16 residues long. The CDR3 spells CASSQAQTGQNTEAFF. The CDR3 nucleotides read TGTGCCAGCAGCCAAGCCCAGACAGGGCAGAACACTGAAGCTTTCTTT.

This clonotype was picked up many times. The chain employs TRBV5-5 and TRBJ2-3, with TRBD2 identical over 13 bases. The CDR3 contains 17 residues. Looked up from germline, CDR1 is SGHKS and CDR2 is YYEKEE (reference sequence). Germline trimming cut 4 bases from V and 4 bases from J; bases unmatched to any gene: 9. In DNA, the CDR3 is TGTGCCAGCAGCCCCCGACGGACTAGCGGGAGCGCAGATACGCAGTATTTT. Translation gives CASSPRRTSGSADTQYF.

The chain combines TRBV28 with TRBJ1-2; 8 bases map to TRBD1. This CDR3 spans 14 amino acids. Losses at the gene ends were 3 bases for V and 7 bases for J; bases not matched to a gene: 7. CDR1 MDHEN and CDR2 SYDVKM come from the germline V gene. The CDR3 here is CASSFTPGGAGYTF. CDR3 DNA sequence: TGTGCCAGCAGTTTTACCCCAGGGGGCGCTGGCTACACCTTC.

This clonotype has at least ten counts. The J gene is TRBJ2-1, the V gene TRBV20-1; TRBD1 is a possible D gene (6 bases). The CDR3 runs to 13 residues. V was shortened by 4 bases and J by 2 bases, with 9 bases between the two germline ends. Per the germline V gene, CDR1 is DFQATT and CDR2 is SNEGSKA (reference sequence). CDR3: CSAKQGTYNEQFF. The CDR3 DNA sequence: TGCAGTGCTAAACAGGGTACCTACAATGAGCAGTTCTTC.

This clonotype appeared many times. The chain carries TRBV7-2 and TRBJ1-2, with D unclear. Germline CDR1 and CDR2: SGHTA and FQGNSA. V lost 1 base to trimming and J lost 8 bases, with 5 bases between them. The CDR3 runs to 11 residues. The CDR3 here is CASSLEEGYTF. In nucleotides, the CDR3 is TGTGCCAGCAGCTTAGAGGAGGGCTACACCTTC.

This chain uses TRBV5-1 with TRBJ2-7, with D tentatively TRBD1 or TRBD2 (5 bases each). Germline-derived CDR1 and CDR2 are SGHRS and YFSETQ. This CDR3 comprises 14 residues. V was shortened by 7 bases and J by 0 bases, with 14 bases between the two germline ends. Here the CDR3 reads CASRDPRSSYEQYF. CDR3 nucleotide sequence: TGCGCCAGCCGGGACCCCCGGAGCTCCTACGAGCAGTACTTC.

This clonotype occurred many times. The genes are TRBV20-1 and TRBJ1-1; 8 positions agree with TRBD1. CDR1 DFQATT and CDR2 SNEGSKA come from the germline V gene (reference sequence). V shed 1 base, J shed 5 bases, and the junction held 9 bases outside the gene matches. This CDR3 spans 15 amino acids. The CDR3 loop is CSARATTGGWTEAFF. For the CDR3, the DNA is TGCAGTGCTAGAGCCACTACAGGGGGATGGACTGAAGCTTTCTTT.

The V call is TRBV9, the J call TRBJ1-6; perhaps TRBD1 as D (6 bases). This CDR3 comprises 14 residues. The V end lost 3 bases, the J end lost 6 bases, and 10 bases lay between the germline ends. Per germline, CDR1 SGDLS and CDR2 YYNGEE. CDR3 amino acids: CASSARQANSPLHF. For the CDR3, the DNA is TGTGCCAGCAGCGCTAGACAGGCTAATTCACCCCTCCACTTT. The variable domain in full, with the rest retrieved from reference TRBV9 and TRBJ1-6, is DSGVTQTPKHLITATGQRVTLRCSPRSGDLSVYWYQQSLDQGLQFLIQYYNGEERAKGNILERFSAQQFPDLHSELNLSSLELGDSALYFCASSARQANSPLHFGNGTRLTVT.

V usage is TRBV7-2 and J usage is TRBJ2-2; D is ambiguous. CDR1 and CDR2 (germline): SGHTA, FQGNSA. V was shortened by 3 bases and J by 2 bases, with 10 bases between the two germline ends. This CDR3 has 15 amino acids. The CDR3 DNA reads TGTGCCAGCAGCTTTGTACAGCCTAACACCGGGGAGCTGTTTTTT. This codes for CASSFVQPNTGELFF. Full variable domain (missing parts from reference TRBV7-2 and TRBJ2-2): GAGVSQSPSNKVTEKGKDVELRCDPISGHTALYWYRQSLGQGLEFLIYFQGNSAPDKSGLPSDRFSAERTGGSVSTLTIQRTQQEDSAVYLCASSFVQPNTGELFFGEGSRLTVL.

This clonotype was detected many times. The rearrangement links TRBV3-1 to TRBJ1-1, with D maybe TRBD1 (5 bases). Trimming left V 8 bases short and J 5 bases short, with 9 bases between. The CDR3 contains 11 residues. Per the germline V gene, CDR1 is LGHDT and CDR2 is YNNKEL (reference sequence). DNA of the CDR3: TGTGCCAGCCAGGGTATTACTGAAGCTTTCTTT. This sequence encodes CASQGITEAFF.

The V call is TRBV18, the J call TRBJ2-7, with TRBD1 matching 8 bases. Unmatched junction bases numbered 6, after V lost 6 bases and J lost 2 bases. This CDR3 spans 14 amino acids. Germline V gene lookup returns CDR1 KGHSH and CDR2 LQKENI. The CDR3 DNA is TGTGCCAGCTCGCAGGGGGCCTCTACCTACGAGCAGTACTTC. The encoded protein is CASSQGASTYEQYF.

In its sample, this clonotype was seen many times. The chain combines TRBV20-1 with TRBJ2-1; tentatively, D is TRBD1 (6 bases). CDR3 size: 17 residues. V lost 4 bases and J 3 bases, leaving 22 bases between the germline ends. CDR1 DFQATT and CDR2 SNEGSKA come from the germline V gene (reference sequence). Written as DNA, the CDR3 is TGCAGTGCTACGACACAGGACAGCCCTAATAACTACAATGAGCAGTTCTTC. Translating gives CSATTQDSPNNYNEQFF.